This T cell receptor (beta chain) was sequenced in a study of T cells in Graves' hyperthyroidism and ophthalmopathy. Study-wide findings and caveats: The model anticipated ophthalmopathy a median around six months pre-onset.

The CDR3 regions of TCR beta were amplified from RNA transcripts. HTBI primers were employed in a first-round RT-PCR of the TCR CDR3. Using its own MiXCR run on the multiplex PCR reads, TCRdb lists one record per CDR3 protein. This sample has roughly 720,000 distinct CDR3 sequences, with 15% to 20% found just once. A word on this clonotype: Its cognate antigen is unknown.

Germline V gives CDR1 SGHDN, CDR2 FVKESK. Trimming shortened V by 1 base and J by 9 bases, and 13 bases separated the two germline ends. This CDR3 is built from 13 residues. What was sequenced was blood. The TCR comes from a man aged 50 or older with Graves' hyperthyroidism. V usage is TRBV14 and J usage is TRBJ2-7; D remains unclear. The CDR3 DNA is TGTGCCAGCAGCCAAGGGGGAATGTGGGGGCAGTACTTC. Amino acid sequence: CASSQGGMWGQYF.